This TCR beta chain was identified in a study of shared clonotypes between healthy human individuals. For the study at large: Per donor, CD8 memory used one plate, CD8 naive used two, CD4 memory used three and CD4 naive used three.

Assay execution took place at the deep level. Method: immunoSEQ multiplex PCR; TCRdb's copy keeps in-frame clones and lacks some. The sample has hundreds of thousands of clones; 85% to 95% are singletons. Study-level results: Rarefaction showed that sequencing of sorted subsets was incomplete (despite large depth).

The CDR3 length is 16 residues. Per the germline V gene, CDR1 is SEHNR and CDR2 is FQNEAQ (reference sequence). J was trimmed by 2 bases and V by 5 bases; bases with no gene match: 7. CD45RO-negative cells were positively selected for CCR7, leaving out terminally differentiated effector memory CD45RA+ cells. The donor cohort consisted entirely of Caucasian adults residing in Nashville, Tennessee. Concerning this clone: The antigen remains undetermined.

The TCR was taken from a man younger than 40 in good health. The sample consisted of naive CD8+ T cells sorted from blood. The chain employs TRBV7-9 and TRBJ2-7; 12 bases are a match to TRBD1. CDR3 sequence reads: CASSRIGTGGPYEQYF. CDR3 DNA sequence: TGTGCCAGCAGCCGTATCGGGACAGGGGGCCCCTACGAGCAGTACTTC. Full variable domain (remainder filled in from reference TRBV7-9 and TRBJ2-7): DTGVSQNPRHKITKRGQNVTFRCDPISEHNRLYWYRQTLGQGPEFLTYFQNEAQLEKSRLLSDRFSAERPKGSFSTLEIQRTEQGDSAMYLCASSRIGTGGPYEQYFGPGTRLTVT.